The source of this T cell receptor (beta chain) is a study of Graves' ophthalmopathy and Graves' hyperthyroidism. CDR1 and CDR2 (germline): ENHRY, SYGVKD. This CDR3 is built from 13 residues. The V end lost 2 bases, the J end lost 4 bases, and 6 bases lay between the germline ends. The table lists this clonotype with many counts. The antigen remains unidentified. Study-wide points: For separating ophthalmopathy from stable hyperthyroidism, a 13-signature model gave under 90% sensitivity and about 80% specificity.

The study amplified TCR beta CDR3 regions using RNA transcripts. First-round RT-PCR used HTBI primers; second-round multiplex PCR followed. From the multiplex PCR reads, TCRdb called clonotypes with MiXCR, one entry per CDR3 protein. This table holds 400,000 to 500,000 distinct CDR3 sequences, under 25% found once. As diagnostic evidence, clinical symptoms, serum thyroxine, TRAb, thyroid ultrasound and orbital computed tomography were relied upon. The sequence was collected from a woman under 30 with stable Graves' hyperthyroidism. This chain connects TRBV10-3 to TRBJ1-5, with D unclear. Sequencing was performed on peripheral blood. The CDR3 DNA sequence: TGTGCCATCAGTGAGACGACTAATCAGCCCCAGCATTTT. Its protein is CAISETTNQPQHF.